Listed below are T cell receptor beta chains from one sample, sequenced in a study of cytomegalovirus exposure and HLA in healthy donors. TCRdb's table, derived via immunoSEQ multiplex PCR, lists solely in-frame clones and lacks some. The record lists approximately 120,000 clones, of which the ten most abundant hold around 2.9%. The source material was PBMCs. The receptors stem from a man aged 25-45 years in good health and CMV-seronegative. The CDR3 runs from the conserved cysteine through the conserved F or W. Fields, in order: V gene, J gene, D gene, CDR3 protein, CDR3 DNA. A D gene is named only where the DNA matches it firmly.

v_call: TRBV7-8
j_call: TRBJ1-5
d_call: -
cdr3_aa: CASSLAAENQPQHF
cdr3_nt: TGTGCCAGCAGCTTAGCGGCTGAAAATCAGCCCCAGCATTTT

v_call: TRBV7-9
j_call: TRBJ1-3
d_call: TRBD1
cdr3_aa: CAIPGQGAQTSGNTIYF
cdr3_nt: TGTGCCATCCCTGGGCAGGGGGCCCAAACCTCTGGAAACACCATATATTTT

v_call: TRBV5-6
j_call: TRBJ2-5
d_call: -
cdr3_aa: CASSLSLQETQYF
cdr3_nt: TGTGCCAGCAGCTTGTCTCTACAAGAGACCCAGTACTTC

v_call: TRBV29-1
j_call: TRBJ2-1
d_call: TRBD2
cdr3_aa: CSVDPFSGSNGEQFF
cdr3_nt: TGCAGCGTTGACCCTTTTAGCGGGAGTAACGGAGAGCAGTTCTTC

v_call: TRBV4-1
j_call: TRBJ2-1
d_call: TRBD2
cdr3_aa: CASSPGPGLAGNEQFF
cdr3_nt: TGCGCCAGCAGCCCAGGACCTGGTCTAGCGGGAAATGAGCAGTTCTTC

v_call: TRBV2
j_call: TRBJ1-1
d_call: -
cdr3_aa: CASRPDVKPGGTEAFF
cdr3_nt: TGTGCCAGCAGGCCGGACGTTAAGCCGGGGGGCACTGAAGCTTTCTTT

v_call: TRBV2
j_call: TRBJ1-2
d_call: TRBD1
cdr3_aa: CASRKSWTGANYGYTF
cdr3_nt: TGTGCCAGCAGGAAGTCGTGGACAGGCGCTAACTATGGCTACACCTTC

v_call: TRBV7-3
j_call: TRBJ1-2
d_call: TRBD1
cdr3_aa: CASSRTGTPSYTF
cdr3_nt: TGTGCCAGCAGCCGGACAGGAACACCGAGCTACACCTTC

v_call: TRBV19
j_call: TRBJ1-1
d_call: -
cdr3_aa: CASDSARVNTEAFF
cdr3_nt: TGTGCCAGTGACTCGGCCAGAGTGAACACTGAAGCTTTCTTT

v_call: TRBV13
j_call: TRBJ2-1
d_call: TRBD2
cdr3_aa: CASSFGGRGRNEQFF
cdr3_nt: TGTGCCAGCAGCTTTGGCGGGAGGGGAAGGAATGAGCAGTTCTTC

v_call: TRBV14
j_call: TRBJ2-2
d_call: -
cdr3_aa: CASSPRYTGELFF
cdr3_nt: TGTGCCAGCAGCCCGCGTTACACCGGGGAGCTGTTTTTT

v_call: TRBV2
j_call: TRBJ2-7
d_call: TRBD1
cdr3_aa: CASRKGDREREQYF
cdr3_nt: TGTGCCAGCAGGAAGGGGGACAGGGAGCGCGAGCAGTACTTC

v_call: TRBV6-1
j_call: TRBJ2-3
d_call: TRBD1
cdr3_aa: CASSETFGQGTWSDTQYF
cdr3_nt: TGTGCCAGCAGTGAAACCTTTGGACAGGGCACTTGGTCAGATACGCAGTATTTT

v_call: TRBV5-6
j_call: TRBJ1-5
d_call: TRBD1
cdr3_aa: CASSVGQGAPNQPQHF
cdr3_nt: TGTGCCAGCAGCGTGGGACAGGGGGCGCCGAATCAGCCCCAGCATTTT

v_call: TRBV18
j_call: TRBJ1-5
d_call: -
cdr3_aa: CASSRGQFQHF
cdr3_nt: TGTGCCAGCTCCCGCGGACAATTCCAGCATTTT